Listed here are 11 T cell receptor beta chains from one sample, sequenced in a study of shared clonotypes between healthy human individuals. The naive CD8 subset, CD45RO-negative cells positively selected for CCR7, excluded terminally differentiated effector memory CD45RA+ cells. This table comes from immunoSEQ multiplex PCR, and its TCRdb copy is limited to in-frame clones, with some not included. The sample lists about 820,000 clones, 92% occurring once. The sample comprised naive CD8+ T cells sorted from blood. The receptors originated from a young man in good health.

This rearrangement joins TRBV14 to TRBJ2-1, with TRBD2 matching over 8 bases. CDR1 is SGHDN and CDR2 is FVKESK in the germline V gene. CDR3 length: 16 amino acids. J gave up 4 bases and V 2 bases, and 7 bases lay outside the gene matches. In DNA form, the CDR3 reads TGTGCCAGCAGCCAACCTCGGGCGGGAGGATACAATGAGCAGTTCTTC. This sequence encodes CASSQPRAGGYNEQFF.

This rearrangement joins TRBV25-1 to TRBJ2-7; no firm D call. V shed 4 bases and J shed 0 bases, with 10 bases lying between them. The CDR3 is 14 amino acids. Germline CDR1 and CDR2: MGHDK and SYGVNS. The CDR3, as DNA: TGTGCCAGCAGTGGCCCAGGCCTCTCCTACGAGCAGTACTTC. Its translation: CASSGPGLSYEQYF.

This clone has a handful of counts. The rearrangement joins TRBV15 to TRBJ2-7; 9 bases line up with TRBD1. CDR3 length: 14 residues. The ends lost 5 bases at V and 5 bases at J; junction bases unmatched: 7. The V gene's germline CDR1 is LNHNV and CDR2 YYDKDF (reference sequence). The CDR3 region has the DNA TGTGCCACCAGCCACCGGGACAGGGTTGACGAGCAGTACTTC. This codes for CATSHRDRVDEQYF.

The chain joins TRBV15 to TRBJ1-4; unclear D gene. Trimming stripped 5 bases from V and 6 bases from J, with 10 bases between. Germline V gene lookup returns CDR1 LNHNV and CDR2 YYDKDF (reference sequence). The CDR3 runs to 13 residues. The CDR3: CATSGRAYEKLFF. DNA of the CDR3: TGTGCCACCAGCGGGCGGGCGTATGAAAAACTGTTTTTT.

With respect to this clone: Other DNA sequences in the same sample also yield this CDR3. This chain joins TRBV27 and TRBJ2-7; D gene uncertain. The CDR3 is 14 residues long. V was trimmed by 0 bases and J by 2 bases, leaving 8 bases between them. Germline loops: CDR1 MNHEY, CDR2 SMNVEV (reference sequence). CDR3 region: CASSLSRRAYEQYF. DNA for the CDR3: TGTGCCAGCAGTTTATCAAGGAGAGCCTACGAGCAGTACTTC.

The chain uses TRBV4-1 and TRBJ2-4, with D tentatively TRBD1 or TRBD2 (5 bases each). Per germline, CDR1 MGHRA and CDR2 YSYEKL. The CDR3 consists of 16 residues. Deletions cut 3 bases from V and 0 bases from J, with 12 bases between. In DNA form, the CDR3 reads TGCGCCAGCAGCCAGGGGGTGGGCCTAGCCAAAAACATTCAGTACTTC. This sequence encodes CASSQGVGLAKNIQYF.

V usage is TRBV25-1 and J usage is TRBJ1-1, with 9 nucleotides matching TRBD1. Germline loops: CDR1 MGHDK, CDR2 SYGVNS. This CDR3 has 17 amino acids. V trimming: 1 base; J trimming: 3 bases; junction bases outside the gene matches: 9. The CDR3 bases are TGTGCCAGCAGTGAATGGACAGGGGTAGGAGGTGACACTGAAGCTTTCTTT. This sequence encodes CASSEWTGVGGDTEAFF.

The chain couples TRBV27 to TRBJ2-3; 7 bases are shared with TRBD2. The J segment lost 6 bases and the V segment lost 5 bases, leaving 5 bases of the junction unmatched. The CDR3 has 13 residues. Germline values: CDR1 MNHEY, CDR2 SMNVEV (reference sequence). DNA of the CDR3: TGTGCCAGCAGTCTCGTACTAGCGGATACGCAGTATTTT. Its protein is CASSLVLADTQYF.

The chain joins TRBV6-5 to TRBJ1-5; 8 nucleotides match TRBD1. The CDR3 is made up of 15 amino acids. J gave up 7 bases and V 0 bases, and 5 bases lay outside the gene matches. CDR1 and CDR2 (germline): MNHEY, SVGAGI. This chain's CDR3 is CASSYSQGAGQPQHF. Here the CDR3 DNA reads TGTGCCAGCAGTTACTCCCAGGGGGCGGGCCAGCCCCAGCATTTT.

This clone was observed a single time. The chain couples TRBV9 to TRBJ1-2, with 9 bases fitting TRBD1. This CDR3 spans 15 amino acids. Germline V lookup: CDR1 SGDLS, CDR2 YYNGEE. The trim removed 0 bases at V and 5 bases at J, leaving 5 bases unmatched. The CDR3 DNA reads TGTGCCAGCAGCGTAGACCCCGGGACAGGGTATGGCTACACCTTC. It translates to CASSVDPGTGYGYTF.

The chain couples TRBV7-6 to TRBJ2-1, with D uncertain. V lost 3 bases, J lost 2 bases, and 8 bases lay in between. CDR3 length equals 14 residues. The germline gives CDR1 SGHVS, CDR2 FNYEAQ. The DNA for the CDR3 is TGTGCCAGCAGCTTCGAGAGAGCCTACAATGAGCAGTTCTTC. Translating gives CASSFERAYNEQFF.